This T cell receptor (beta chain) was retrieved from a study of blood T cell repertoires in COVID-19. Background on the study: Nucleic acid was either cDNA or gDNA, and it came from T cells, B-cell-depleted T cells, or PBMCs.

The V and J ends lost 7 bases and 5 bases, in that order; junction bases with no gene match: 11. Germline assignment: CDR1 SGHVS and CDR2 FQNEAQ. This CDR3 comprises 16 residues. Sequenced by immunoSEQ multiplex PCR; TCRdb stores in-frame clones only, minus some. The sample lists approximately 270,000 clones, 85% to 90% occurring once. The sequence was collected from a woman aged 25 to 39 with acute COVID-19. The sample was PBMCs or T cells enriched from blood (not recorded which). This chain links TRBV7-8 with TRBJ2-3; 11 bases align to TRBD2. Here the CDR3 reads CASTGAGTSGLDTQYF. CDR3 DNA sequence: TGTGCCAGCACGGGAGCCGGGACTAGCGGTTTAGATACGCAGTATTTT.